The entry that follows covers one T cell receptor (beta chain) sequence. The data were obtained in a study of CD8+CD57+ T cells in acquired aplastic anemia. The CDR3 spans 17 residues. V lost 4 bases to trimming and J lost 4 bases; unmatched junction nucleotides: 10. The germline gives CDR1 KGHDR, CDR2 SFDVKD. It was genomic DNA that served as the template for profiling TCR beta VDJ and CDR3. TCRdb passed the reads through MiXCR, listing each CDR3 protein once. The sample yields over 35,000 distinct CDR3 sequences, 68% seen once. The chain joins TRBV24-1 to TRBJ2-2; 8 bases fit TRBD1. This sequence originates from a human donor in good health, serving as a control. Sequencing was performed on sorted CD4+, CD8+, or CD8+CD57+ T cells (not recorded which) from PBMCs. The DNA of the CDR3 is TGTGCCACCAGTGACCCCCTCGGACAGGGCCGCACCGGGGAGCTGTTTTTT. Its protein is CATSDPLGQGRTGELFF.